This T cell receptor (beta chain) was captured by sequencing in a study of long-term antiretroviral therapy in people with HIV (dated by TCRdb to the early 2020s). In terms of the full investigation: The earliest samples were collected about a decade before the 2015 WHO recommendation for immediate ART, when ART was typically delayed until CD4 counts fell. This retrospective serial study examined whether starting ART and sustained HIV suppression were associated with changes in the composition and diversity of the TRB repertoire in peripheral blood. A total of some 200 cryopreserved PBMC samples came from 25 to 30 adults with confirmed HIV infection and were collected serially over a mean of roughly 6 years (range 1-12). Among the 30 or so participants with HIV, eleven were female. Test extractions of a monoclonal T-cell line alongside 30 to 35 polyclonal samples showed no cross-contamination during QIAcube processing.

Participants were included only if at least one PBMC sample before ART initiation and at least two post-ART samples were available. Treatment was received in the United States of America by all participants with HIV. Before DNA extraction, cryopreserved samples of about 0.95-11 million PBMC were thawed and then washed. At the time of the earliest PBMC sample, participants with HIV were aged between about 20 and 55 years. Each participant contributed PBMC samples from 1-4 timepoints before ART initiation and 2-8 timepoints after ART initiation, with a median of 7 samples. Serial HIV viral load, CD4+ T-cell count, ART history and demographic data were obtained for every participant. Genomic DNA was extracted from unsorted PBMC with a Qiagen kit on a QIAcube, with processing performed in batches of 12 samples. Sequencing of the TRB variable region was done with the immunoSEQ hsTCRB v3.0 assay at survey level resolution. The target sequencing depth for TRB was 40,000-50,000 T-cell genomes per sample. An Illumina MiSeq with a v3 150-cycle kit was used to sequence the pooled TRB libraries. On the authors' methods: Repertoire analysis was run in R within a reproducible Nextflow workflow that covered QC, data transformation and analysis. LymphoSeq2, an R package for exploring AIRR-Seq data, was used to implement the custom analyses. A few samples yielding fewer than 5000 total TRB sequences were excluded, leaving approximately 190 analyzed HIV repertoires. Among the 180 to 200 retained HIV repertoires, about 59 were collected before ART initiation and approximately 130 were collected after ART initiation. Repertoires were downsampled to 5000 TRB nucleotide sequences, and summary statistics were averaged over 100 downsampling iterations. Only TRB sequences with CDR3 regions of at least seven amino acids were retained for analysis. Diversity was assessed using a clonality score derived from Shannon entropy and using the Gini coefficient. In the repertoire networks, any two of the top 5000 CDR3 amino acid sequences were linked whenever the two sequences differed by an edit distance of one. GLIPH2 predicted antigen specificity groups and MHC restriction for TRB CDR3 amino acid sequences. CDR3 amino acid sequences were matched against VDJdb and McPAS-TCR to flag known CMV, EBV, HIV or tissue antigen associations. Pre-ART, post-ART and control groups were compared with Wilcoxon signed-rank tests and Holm-Bonferroni correction. TCRdb's version of the immuneACCESS table is confined to in-frame rearrangements and falls short of the full clone set. An unresolved V gene accounts for under half of the shortfall where checked; the remainder is of unknown origin. V and J calls and clone size follow that table, whereas D and trimming were derived from the DNA. Within this sample are about 22,000 clones, with approximately 84% of them counted one time only. Together, the top ten hold roughly 7% of the sample.

About this clone itself: Its antigen is currently not known. No base-level quality is on record; no much larger clone is a single base apart.

General conclusions and limits of the study: Because pre-ART samples had limited cell numbers, profiling was done on unsorted PBMC rather than on sorted CD4+ and CD8+ T cells. Samples dated from the mid-2000s to the late 2010s, and the ART regimens used may be less effective than current ones. Inferences about post-ART repertoire changes are limited because no data were available on ART adherence, viral resistance or therapy changes. At every time point, the repertoire was dominated by expanded TRB clones first identified before ART initiation, although this dominance fluctuated and, in many PLHIV, declined after ART. Since PBMC availability was limited, sequencing covered only the TCR beta chain, with no alpha chain pairing. CDR3 length ranges in HIV repertoires were narrower than in controls, and network structure suggested an antigen-experienced repertoire with only a slight naive shift after ART. Starting ART was linked to a significant rise in TRB diversity, yet even with long-term ART the diversity remained significantly lower than in transplant donor controls.

CDR1 and CDR2, looked up from the germline V gene, are SGHDT and YYEEEE. The V end loses 4 bases and the J end loses 3 bases, and a stretch of 19 bases separates them. CDR3 length: 16 amino acids, cysteine to phenylalanine. Here the CDR3 DNA is all that survives: 48 bases in frame from base 1. This specimen consisted of unsorted PBMCs, obtained 1.8 years before starting antiretroviral therapy. This TCR derives from a woman in her twenties or thirties with HIV. Here the chain combines TRBV5-6 and TRBJ1-1; the D gene is unclear. The bases are TGTGCCAGCAGCATAACCTTAGGAGGCGCGGACACTGAAGCTTTCTTT. The resulting protein is CASSITLGGADTEAFF.